This passage covers 28 T cell receptor beta chains from one sample sequenced in a study of T-cell memory formation after mild COVID-19. TCRdb redid the calling of the 5' RACE reads with MiXCR, one entry per CDR3 protein. This repertoire shows 550,000 to 600,000 distinct CDR3 sequences, 15% to 20% found once; its top ten account for around 7.8%. Sequencing was done on a sample of PBMCs or a T cell subset sorted from them (not recorded which). The receptors derive from an adult woman who had mild COVID-19 (a few samples of this study predate the infection). Cell type and time point are not known.

A few counts support this clonotype. V gene TRBV2 combines with J gene TRBJ2-1; TRBD2 matches 11 bases. Unmatched junction bases numbered 11, after V lost 6 bases and J lost 4 bases. Germline loops: CDR1 SNHLY, CDR2 FYNNEI. This CDR3 comprises 17 residues. CDR3 sequence: CASRELPGTSGYNEQFF. The CDR3, as DNA: TGTGCCAGCAGGGAACTTCCCGGGACTAGCGGATACAATGAGCAGTTCTTC.

The V gene is TRBV11-2, the J gene TRBJ2-1; TRBD2 matches 7 bases. CDR1 and CDR2 from the germline V gene are SGHAT and FQNNGV. V gave up 4 bases and J gave up 7 bases; unmatched junction bases: 4. CDR3 length equals 13 residues. In nucleotides, the CDR3 is TGTGCCAGCAGCTCGATACTAGCGAATGAGCAGTTCTTC. As protein: CASSSILANEQFF. Complete variable domain (other parts from reference TRBV11-2 and TRBJ2-1): EAGVAQSPRYKIIEKRQSVAFWCNPISGHATLYWYQQILGQGPKLLIQFQNNGVVDDSQLPKDRFSAERLKGVDSTLKIQPAKLEDSAVYLCASSSILANEQFFGPGTRLTVL.

This clonotype was seen only a few times. The gene calls are TRBV20-1 and TRBJ1-2; D perhaps matches TRBD1 (6 bases). Per germline, CDR1 DFQATT and CDR2 SNEGSKA (reference sequence). The V gene lost 6 bases and the J gene lost 7 bases, with 18 bases spanning the gap. This CDR3 has 13 residues. The CDR3 region is CSAIDKGHVGYTF. CDR3 DNA sequence: TGCAGTGCAATAGACAAGGGACATGTTGGCTACACCTTC.

This clonotype was found a few times. This rearrangement joins TRBV4-3 to TRBJ1-4; tentatively, D is TRBD1 (5 bases). Germline loops: CDR1 LGHNA, CDR2 YSLEER. The V gene lost 4 bases and the J gene lost 8 bases, with 14 bases spanning the gap. CDR3 size: 14 residues. CDR3 sequence reads: CASSRRRGDEKLFF. CDR3 coding DNA: TGCGCCAGCAGCCGAAGAAGGGGTGACGAAAAACTGTTTTTT.

The chain has TRBV20-1 and TRBJ2-7, with TRBD1 matching 8 bases. Germline CDR1 is DFQATT and CDR2 is SNEGSKA (reference sequence). V dropped 0 bases and J dropped 3; count of bases not matched to a gene: 4. This CDR3 spans 14 amino acids. The CDR3 loop is CSARDRTGNYEQYF. The DNA for the CDR3 is TGCAGTGCTAGAGATAGGACAGGGAACTACGAGCAGTACTTC.

This clonotype appeared a few times. The genes are TRBV7-2 and TRBJ1-1; D remains ambiguous. Between the trimmed V and J ends, which lost 1 base and 7 bases, there was a span of 16 bases. From germline, CDR1 is SGHTA and CDR2 FQGNSA. CDR3 length equals 15 residues. In nucleotides, the CDR3 is TGTGCCAGCAGCTTAGGGTTTAGGGCAGATTATGAAGCTTTCTTT. It encodes CASSLGFRADYEAFF.

This clonotype was detected only a few times. The V gene is TRBV3-1, the J gene TRBJ2-1, with a tentative D call TRBD2 (6 bases). This CDR3 spans 16 amino acids. V lost 4 bases to trimming and J lost 4 bases, with 17 bases between them. CDR1 LGHDT and CDR2 YNNKEL come from the germline V gene (reference sequence). CDR3 bases: TGTGCCAGCAGCCGAACAAGGGACGGGACTTACAATGAGCAGTTCTTC. This gives the protein CASSRTRDGTYNEQFF.

This clonotype has ten or more counts. This chain uses TRBV20-1 with TRBJ2-7; 7 bases are shared with TRBD1. The CDR3 runs to 13 residues. In germline, CDR1 is DFQATT, CDR2 SNEGSKA (reference sequence). V gave up 5 bases and J gave up 6 bases; unmatched junction bases: 10. DNA for the CDR3: TGCAGTGCTCAGCGGACAGGACTCCCCGAGCAGTACTTC. Protein sequence: CSAQRTGLPEQYF.

This chain joins TRBV11-1 and TRBJ2-7, with D perhaps TRBD1 or TRBD2 (6 bases each). There are 14 residues in the CDR3. Germline assignment: CDR1 SGHAT and CDR2 FQDESV (reference sequence). V was clipped by 0 bases and J by 8 bases, with 14 bases between them. CDR3 sequence: CASSLASQGGQQYF. Written as DNA, the CDR3 is TGTGCCAGCAGCTTAGCATCACAGGGAGGACAGCAGTACTTC.

This chain joins TRBV6-5 and TRBJ1-1; unclear D gene. The CDR3 extends over 16 amino acids. V lost 2 bases and J lost 4, with 17 bases in between. Germline V gene sequence: CDR1 MNHEY, CDR2 SVGAGI. The DNA of the CDR3 is TGTGCCAGCAGTTACAGTAAGGGCGCCGGAGGCACTGAAGCTTTCTTT. It is translated as CASSYSKGAGGTEAFF.

The genes are TRBV12-3 or TRBV12-4 and TRBJ1-1; D possibly corresponds to TRBD1 (5 bases). The CDR3 runs 14 residues. The ends were cut back, 5 bases at V and 2 bases at J, with 12 bases in the middle. The CDR3 DNA sequence: TGTGCCAGCAGTCGTGACAGTCAAAACACTGAAGCTTTCTTT. Its translation: CASSRDSQNTEAFF.

This rearrangement joins TRBV18 to TRBJ2-5; TRBD1 might be the D (6 bases). CDR3 size: 14 residues. The ends were cut back, 5 bases at V and 2 bases at J, with 12 bases in the middle. Germline V lookup: CDR1 KGHSH, CDR2 LQKENI. The CDR3 DNA sequence: TGTGCCAGCTCAAGGACAGAGATACAAGAGACCCAGTACTTC. The encoded protein is CASSRTEIQETQYF.

The V call is TRBV15, the J call TRBJ2-7, with 9 bases lining up with TRBD1. After removal of 2 bases from V and 4 bases from J, the junction contained 3 bases not matched to a gene. CDR3 length: 14 amino acids. Germline assignment: CDR1 LNHNV and CDR2 YYDKDF (reference sequence). CDR3 sequence (DNA): TGTGCCACCAGCAGAAACAGGGGGCAGTACGAGCAGTACTTC. Protein sequence: CATSRNRGQYEQYF. Filled out from reference TRBV15 and TRBJ2-7, the complete variable domain reads DAMVIQNPRYQVTQFGKPVTLSCSQTLNHNVMYWYQQKSSQAPKLLFHYYDKDFNNEADTPDNFQSRRPNTSFCFLDIRSPGLGDTAMYLCATSRNRGQYEQYFGPGTRLTVT.

The chain carries TRBV24-1 and TRBJ2-3, with 9 bases identical to TRBD1. The CDR3 extends over 16 amino acids. Germline loops: CDR1 KGHDR, CDR2 SFDVKD. The V gene end was trimmed by 3 bases and the J gene end by 2 bases; junction bases not matched to a gene: 5. The DNA for the CDR3 is TGTGCCACCAGTGATGTACAGGGGGCCCACACAGATACGCAGTATTTT. Protein product: CATSDVQGAHTDTQYF.

This chain uses TRBV19 with TRBJ1-1; 8 bases line up with TRBD1. V dropped 5 bases and J dropped 5; count of bases not matched to a gene: 4. Germline-derived CDR1 and CDR2 are LNHDA and SQIVND (reference sequence). The CDR3 runs 13 residues. Here the CDR3 DNA reads TGTGCCAGTAGTTCACGACAGGGGACTGAAGCTTTCTTT. Its translation: CASSSRQGTEAFF.

This clonotype appeared a few times. The chain is built from TRBV7-8 and TRBJ1-1; D not certain. Germline V gene data show CDR1 as SGHVS and CDR2 as FQNEAQ. Trimming removed 1 base at V and 0 bases at J, with 15 bases between. The CDR3 is 17 amino acids. CDR3 in amino acids: CASSLGFGILMNTEAFF. CDR3 in DNA: TGTGCCAGCAGCTTAGGGTTCGGGATTCTAATGAACACTGAAGCTTTCTTT.

The rearrangement links TRBV2 to TRBJ2-7; TRBD1 is a possible D gene (5 bases). The germline V gene encodes CDR1 SNHLY and CDR2 FYNNEI. V lost 8 bases and J 0 bases, leaving 11 bases between the germline ends. CDR3 size: 13 residues. CDR3 in DNA: TGTGCCAGCGGACAAGCAGCCTCCTACGAGCAGTACTTC. Encoded protein: CASGQAASYEQYF. Full variable domain (missing parts from reference TRBV2 and TRBJ2-7): EPEVTQTPSHQVTQMGQEVILRCVPISNHLYFYWYRQILGQKVEFLVSFYNNEISEKSEIFDDQFSVERPDGSNFTLKIRSTKLEDSAMYFCASGQAASYEQYFGPGTRLTVT.

In its sample, this clonotype was seen a few times. This chain uses TRBV10-3 with TRBJ2-2; the D gene could be TRBD1 or TRBD2 (7 bases each). The CDR3 has 15 residues. The germline V and J ends were trimmed by 5 bases and 5 bases, with 15 bases remaining between them. The germline CDR1 and CDR2 sequences are ENHRY and SYGVKD. Here the CDR3 reads CAISPREGATGELFF. The DNA of the CDR3 is TGTGCCATCAGTCCTAGGGAGGGGGCAACCGGGGAGCTGTTTTTT.

The V and J genes are TRBV5-1 and TRBJ2-7; TRBD2 might be the D (6 bases). This CDR3 is 14 amino acids long. Per germline, CDR1 SGHRS and CDR2 YFSETQ. Trimming removed 4 bases at V and 6 bases at J, with 17 bases between. The CDR3 protein is CASSPEVYGGEQYF. The CDR3 DNA follows: TGCGCCAGCAGCCCGGAGGTCTACGGGGGCGAGCAGTACTTC.

Only a few counts were recorded for this clonotype. V usage is TRBV9 and J usage is TRBJ2-1; D may be TRBD1 (6 bases). V dropped 7 bases and J dropped 9 bases, with 14 bases sitting between them. Looked up from germline, CDR1 is SGDLS and CDR2 is YYNGEE. The CDR3 runs to 12 residues. The DNA of the CDR3 is TGTGCCAGCTCCAGGGGTTTAGGTGAGCAGTTCTTC. This sequence encodes CASSRGLGEQFF.

Only a few counts were recorded for this clonotype. This chain links TRBV7-3 with TRBJ2-1; TRBD1 matches 7 bases. J gave up 7 bases and V 5 bases, and 14 bases lay outside the gene matches. The CDR3 sequence is 16 residues long. The germline CDR1 and CDR2 sequences are SGHTA and FQGTGA. CDR3 sequence reads: CASSRTTGLFRNEQFF. The CDR3, as DNA: TGTGCCAGCAGCCGTACGACAGGGCTGTTTCGGAATGAGCAGTTCTTC.

V usage is TRBV11-2 and J usage is TRBJ2-1; the match to TRBD2 covers 11 bases. The germline V gene encodes CDR1 SGHAT and CDR2 FQNNGV. The V and J ends lost 3 bases and 8 bases, in that order; junction bases with no gene match: 15. The CDR3 has 18 residues. CDR3 sequence (DNA): TGTGCCAGCAGCTTGGGTCTAGCGGGAGGTATCTCCGCATATGAGCAGTTCTTC. Its protein is CASSLGLAGGISAYEQFF.

A few counts support this clonotype. This chain joins TRBV15 and TRBJ2-1; the D gene is possibly TRBD2 (6 bases). Between the trimmed V and J ends, which lost 0 bases and 3 bases, there was a span of 15 bases. This CDR3 is built from 17 residues. Germline values: CDR1 LNHNV, CDR2 YYDKDF (reference sequence). The CDR3: CATSRDGGSPVYNEQFF. DNA for the CDR3: TGTGCCACCAGCAGAGATGGGGGGAGCCCCGTCTACAATGAGCAGTTCTTC.

There are a few counts of this clonotype. The chain carries TRBV10-3 and TRBJ2-2; tentative D call: TRBD2 (5 bases). CDR1 and CDR2 (germline): ENHRY, SYGVKD. The CDR3 has 13 amino acids. The ends were cut back, 4 bases at V and 6 bases at J, with 9 bases in the middle. CDR3 protein: CAISGGFPGELFF. As DNA, the CDR3 is TGTGCCATCAGTGGCGGGTTCCCCGGGGAGCTGTTTTTT.

In its sample, this clonotype was seen a few times. The V call is TRBV20-1, the J call TRBJ2-7, with TRBD2 matching 12 bases. Germline loops: CDR1 DFQATT, CDR2 SNEGSKA (reference sequence). The CDR3 covers 14 residues. The ends lost 1 base at V and 7 bases at J; junction bases unmatched: 5. In DNA, the CDR3 is TGCAGTGCTAGAGGACTAGCGGGAGAGGTTGAGCAGTACTTC. Its translation is CSARGLAGEVEQYF.

This clonotype has just a few counts. CDR3 sequence: CASSLGALRKNIQYF. The CDR3 region has the DNA TGTGCCAGCAGCTTAGGGGCGCTGCGCAAAAACATTCAGTACTTC. This chain uses TRBV7-2 with TRBJ2-4; D not certain. This CDR3 spans 15 amino acids. V was pared by 1 base and J by 3 bases, with 10 bases between. The germline gives CDR1 SGHTA, CDR2 FQGNSA.

The rearrangement links TRBV6-5 to TRBJ2-7; D is perhaps TRBD1 (6 bases). This CDR3 contains 13 residues. Trimming shortened V by 9 bases and J by 0 bases, and 12 bases separated the two germline ends. Germline lookup yields CDR1 MNHEY and CDR2 SVGAGI. In DNA, the CDR3 is TGTGCCAGTAGTAGGGGACACTCCTACGAGCAGTACTTC. Its translation: CASSRGHSYEQYF.

Points on this clonotype: A read error may explain this, as a much larger clone is one base away. J is TRBJ1-5 and V is TRBV5-1, with D unclear. The CDR3 loop spans 16 amino acids. Germline CDR1 is SGHRS and CDR2 is YFSETQ. CDR3 residues: CSSSLSAGGRNQPQHF. The DNA for the CDR3 is TGCTCCAGCAGCTTGTCCGCAGGTGGCAGGAATCAGCCCCAGCATTTT.